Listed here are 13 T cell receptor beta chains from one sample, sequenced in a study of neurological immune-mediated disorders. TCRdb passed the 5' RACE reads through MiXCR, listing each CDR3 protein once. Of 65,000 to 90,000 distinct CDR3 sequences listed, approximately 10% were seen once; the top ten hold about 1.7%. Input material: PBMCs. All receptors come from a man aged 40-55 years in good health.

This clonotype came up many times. CDR3 sequence (DNA): TGTGCCAGCAGCGTAGGGGGGTCGGGGGGTTCAGAGCAGTACTTC. It translates to CASSVGGSGGSEQYF. The chain joins TRBV9 to TRBJ2-7, with 7 bases lining up with TRBD2. V lost 0 bases, J lost 7 bases, and 10 bases stayed unmatched. CDR1 and CDR2 (germline): SGDLS, YYNGEE. There are 15 residues in the CDR3.

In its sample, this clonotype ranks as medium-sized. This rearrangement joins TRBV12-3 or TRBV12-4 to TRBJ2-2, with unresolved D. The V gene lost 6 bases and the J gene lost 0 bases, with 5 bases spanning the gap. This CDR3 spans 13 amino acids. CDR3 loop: CASRYTNTGELFF. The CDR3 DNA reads TGTGCCAGCAGATACACGAACACCGGGGAGCTGTTTTTT.

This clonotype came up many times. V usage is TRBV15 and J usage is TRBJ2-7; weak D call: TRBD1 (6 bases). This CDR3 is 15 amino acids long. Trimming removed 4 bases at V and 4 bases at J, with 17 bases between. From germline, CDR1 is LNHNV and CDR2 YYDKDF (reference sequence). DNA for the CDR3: TGTGCCACCAGCATGTTTCGGGACAACTCTTACGAGCAGTACTTC. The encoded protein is CATSMFRDNSYEQYF.

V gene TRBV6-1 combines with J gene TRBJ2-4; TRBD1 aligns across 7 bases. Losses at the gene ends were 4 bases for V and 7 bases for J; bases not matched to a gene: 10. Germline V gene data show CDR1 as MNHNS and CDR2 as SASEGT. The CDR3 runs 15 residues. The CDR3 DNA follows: TGTGCCAGCAGTGGTCGGGACAGCCCAGGGAACATTCAGTACTTC. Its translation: CASSGRDSPGNIQYF.

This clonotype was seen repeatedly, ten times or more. The CDR3 DNA reads as TGTGCCAGCAGTTCACAAGGGAATCGAGGGGAGACCCAGTACTTC. Translation: CASSSQGNRGETQYF. The chain is built from TRBV27 and TRBJ2-5, with D perhaps matching TRBD2 (5 bases). CDR3 length: 15 residues. The germline gives CDR1 MNHEY, CDR2 SMNVEV (reference sequence). Trimming removed 4 bases at V and 5 bases at J, with 17 bases between.

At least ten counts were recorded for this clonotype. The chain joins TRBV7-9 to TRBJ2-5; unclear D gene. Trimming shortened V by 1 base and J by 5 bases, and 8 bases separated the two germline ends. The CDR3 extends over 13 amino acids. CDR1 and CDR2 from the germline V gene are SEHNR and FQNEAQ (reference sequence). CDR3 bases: TGTGCCAGCAGCTTAGGGATGGTCGAGACCCAGTACTTC. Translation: CASSLGMVETQYF.

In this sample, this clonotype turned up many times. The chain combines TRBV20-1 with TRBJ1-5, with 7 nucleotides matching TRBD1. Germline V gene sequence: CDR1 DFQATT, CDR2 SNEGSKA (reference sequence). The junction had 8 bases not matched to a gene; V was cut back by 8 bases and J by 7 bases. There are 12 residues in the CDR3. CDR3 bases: TGCAGTCCTGAGCCGACAGGGCAGCCCCAGCATTTT. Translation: CSPEPTGQPQHF.

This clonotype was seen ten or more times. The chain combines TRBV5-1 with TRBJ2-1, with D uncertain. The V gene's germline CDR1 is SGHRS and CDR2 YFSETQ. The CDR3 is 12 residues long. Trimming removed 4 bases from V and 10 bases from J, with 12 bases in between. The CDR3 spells CASSESDGEQFF. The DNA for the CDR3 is TGCGCCAGCAGCGAAAGTGATGGCGAGCAGTTCTTC.

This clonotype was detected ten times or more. The CDR3 coding sequence is TGTGCCAGCAGTGAAGCGGAGGGATCCTATGGCTACACCTTC. This sequence encodes CASSEAEGSYGYTF. The chain has TRBV6-1 and TRBJ1-2; no clear D. This CDR3 spans 14 amino acids. CDR1 MNHNS and CDR2 SASEGT come from the germline V gene. V shed 0 bases and J shed 4 bases, with 9 bases lying between them.

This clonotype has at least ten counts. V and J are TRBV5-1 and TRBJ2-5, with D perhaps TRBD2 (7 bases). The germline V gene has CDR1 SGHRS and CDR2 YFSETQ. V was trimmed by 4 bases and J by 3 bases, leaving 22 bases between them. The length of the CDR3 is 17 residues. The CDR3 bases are TGCGCCAGCAGCCCGGGGAGCCGGGGGGCCTGGGAAGAGACCCAGTACTTC. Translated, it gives CASSPGSRGAWEETQYF.

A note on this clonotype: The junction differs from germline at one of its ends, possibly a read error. The CDR3, as DNA: TGTGTCAGCCACGGACTAGCGGGAGGTGGGGAGCAGTACTTC. It encodes CVSHGLAGGGEQYF. This chain links TRBV28 with TRBJ2-7; 14 nucleotides line up with TRBD2. This CDR3 has 14 residues. Per germline, CDR1 MDHEN and CDR2 SYDVKM.

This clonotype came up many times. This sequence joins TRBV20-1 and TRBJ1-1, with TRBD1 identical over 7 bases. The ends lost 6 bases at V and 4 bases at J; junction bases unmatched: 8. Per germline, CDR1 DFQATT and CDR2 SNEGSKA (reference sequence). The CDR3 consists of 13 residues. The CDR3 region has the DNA TGCAGTGCCAGCACAGGGGATCGCACTGAAGCTTTCTTT. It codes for CSASTGDRTEAFF.

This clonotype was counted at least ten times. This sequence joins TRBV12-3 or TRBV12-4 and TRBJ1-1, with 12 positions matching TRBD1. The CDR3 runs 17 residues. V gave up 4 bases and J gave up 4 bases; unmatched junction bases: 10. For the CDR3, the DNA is TGTGCCAGCAGTTACCGGGACAGGGGGCTCTCGGGCACTGAAGCTTTCTTT. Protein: CASSYRDRGLSGTEAFF.